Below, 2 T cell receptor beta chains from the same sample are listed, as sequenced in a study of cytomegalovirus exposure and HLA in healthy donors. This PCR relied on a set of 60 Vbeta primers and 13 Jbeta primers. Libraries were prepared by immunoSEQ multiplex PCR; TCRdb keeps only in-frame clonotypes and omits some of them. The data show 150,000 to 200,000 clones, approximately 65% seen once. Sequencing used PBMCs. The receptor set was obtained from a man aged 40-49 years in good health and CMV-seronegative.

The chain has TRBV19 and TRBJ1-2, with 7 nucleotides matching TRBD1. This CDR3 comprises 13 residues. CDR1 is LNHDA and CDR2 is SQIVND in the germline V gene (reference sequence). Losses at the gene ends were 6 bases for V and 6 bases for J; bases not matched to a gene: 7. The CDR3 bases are TGTGCCAGTAGCCCGGACAGGACGAATGGCTACACCTTC. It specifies CASSPDRTNGYTF.

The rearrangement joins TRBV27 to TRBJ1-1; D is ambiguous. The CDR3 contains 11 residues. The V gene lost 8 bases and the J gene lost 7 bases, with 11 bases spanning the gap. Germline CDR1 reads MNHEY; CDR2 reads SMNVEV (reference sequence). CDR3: CASGSSREAFF. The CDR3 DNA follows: TGTGCCAGCGGCTCAAGTCGTGAAGCTTTCTTT.